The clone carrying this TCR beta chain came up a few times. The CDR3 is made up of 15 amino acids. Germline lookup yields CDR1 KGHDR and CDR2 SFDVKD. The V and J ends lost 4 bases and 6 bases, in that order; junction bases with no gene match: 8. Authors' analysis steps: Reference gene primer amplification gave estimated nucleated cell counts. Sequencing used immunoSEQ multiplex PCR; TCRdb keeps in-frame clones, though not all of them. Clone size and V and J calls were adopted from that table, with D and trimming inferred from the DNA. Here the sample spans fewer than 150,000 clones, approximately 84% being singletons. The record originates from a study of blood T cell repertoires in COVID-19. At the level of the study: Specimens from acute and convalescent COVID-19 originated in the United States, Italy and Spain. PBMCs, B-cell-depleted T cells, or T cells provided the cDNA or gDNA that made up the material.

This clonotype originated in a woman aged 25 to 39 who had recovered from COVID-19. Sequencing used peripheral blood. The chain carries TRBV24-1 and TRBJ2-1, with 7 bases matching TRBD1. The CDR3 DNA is TGTGCCACCAGTGACCTCAATCGACAGGGCAATGAGCAGTTCTTC. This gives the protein CATSDLNRQGNEQFF.